Listed here are 21 T cell receptor beta chains from one sample, sequenced in a study of Ad26.COV2.S vaccination and SARS-CoV-2 variants. Profiled with immunoSEQ multiplex PCR; TCRdb holds only in-frame clones, not every one. The data contain some 320,000 clones, about 86% of them singletons. Noted treatment: some 20 received Ad26.COV2.S at low or high dose, single or two shots; about five received placebo; per-sample allocation not given. Samples came from day 63 after the first vaccine or placebo injection. The source material was peripheral blood, sampled in a trial of Ad26.COV2.S vaccine versus placebo. Every receptor here comes from a person aged 18 to 65 who received the Ad26.COV2.S COVID-19 vaccine or a placebo.

The chain joins TRBV3-1 (or the pseudogene TRBV3-2) to TRBJ2-5; D call uncertain. Trimming took 0 bases from V and 5 from J, leaving 16 bases between them. Germline CDR1 reads LGHDT; CDR2 reads YNNKEL (reference sequence). This CDR3 spans 16 amino acids. CDR3 protein: CASSQDFSRPWETQYF. CDR3 DNA sequence: TGTGCCAGCAGCCAAGATTTTTCTCGCCCATGGGAGACCCAGTACTTC.

The chain is built from TRBV2 and TRBJ2-7; no clear D. In germline, CDR1 is SNHLY, CDR2 FYNNEI. The CDR3 totals 12 residues. Trimming took 7 bases from V and 0 from J, leaving 7 bases between them. The CDR3 loop reads CASKEDSYEQYF. CDR3 nucleotide sequence: TGTGCCAGCAAGGAAGACTCCTACGAGCAGTACTTC.

This chain uses TRBV5-1 with TRBJ2-7, with 7 bases that match TRBD1. Trimming took 4 bases from V and 10 from J; bases not matched to a gene: 5. This CDR3 has 11 amino acids. Looked up from germline, CDR1 is SGHRS and CDR2 is YFSETQ. The CDR3 region is CASSTGQVQYF. The CDR3 bases are TGCGCCAGCAGCACCGGACAGGTACAGTACTTC.

This clone came up a few times. V gene TRBV7-8 combines with J gene TRBJ1-6; TRBD1 might be the D (6 bases). The CDR3 totals 16 residues. Trimming cost V 7 bases and J 9 bases, with 22 bases left between them. Per the germline V gene, CDR1 is SGHVS and CDR2 is FQNEAQ. CDR3 sequence (DNA): TGTGCCAGCAAGTTACAGGGAGCCGAAACTTCTTCACCCCTCCACTTT. It is translated as CASKLQGAETSSPLHF. Based on the CDR3 plus reference TRBV7-8 and TRBJ1-6, the full variable domain is GAGVSQSPRYKVAKRGQDVALRCDPISGHVSLFWYQQALGQGPEFLTYFQNEAQLDKSGLPSDRFFAERPEGSVSTLKIQRTQQEDSAVYLCASKLQGAETSSPLHFGNGTRLTVT.

The chain recombines TRBV2 with TRBJ2-1; the D is unclear. Trimming pared 7 bases from V and 0 bases from J, leaving 7 bases between. This CDR3 region has 13 residues. Germline V CDR1 and CDR2: SNHLY, FYNNEI. CDR3 region: CASMTRSYNEQFF. CDR3 coding DNA: TGTGCCAGCATGACCCGCTCCTACAATGAGCAGTTCTTC. Drawing the rest from reference TRBV2 and TRBJ2-1, the complete variable domain is EPEVTQTPSHQVTQMGQEVILRCVPISNHLYFYWYRQILGQKVEFLVSFYNNEISEKSEIFDDQFSVERPDGSNFTLKIRSTKLEDSAMYFCASMTRSYNEQFFGPGTRLTVL.

The chain recombines TRBV3-1 (or the pseudogene TRBV3-2) with TRBJ1-4, with TRBD1 identical over 9 bases. V was pared by 4 bases and J by 6 bases, with 6 bases of the junction left unmatched. There are 15 residues in the CDR3. Germline V lookup: CDR1 LGHDT, CDR2 YNNKEL (reference sequence). The CDR3, as DNA: TGTGCCAGCAGCCCCGGGACAGGGTTGGATGAAAAACTGTTTTTT. Translation: CASSPGTGLDEKLFF.

This clone was observed once. The chain combines TRBV5-4 with TRBJ2-6; D perhaps matches TRBD1 (6 bases). Between the trimmed V and J ends, which lost 9 bases and 0 bases, there was a span of 19 bases. This CDR3 has 17 amino acids. Looked up from germline, CDR1 is SGHNT and CDR2 is YYREEE (reference sequence). This CDR3 reads CATTPPPGVSGANVLTF. The CDR3 DNA is TGTGCCACCACCCCGCCGCCAGGGGTCTCTGGGGCCAACGTCCTGACTTTC.

The V call is TRBV19, the J call TRBJ1-4; no clear D. From germline, CDR1 is LNHDA and CDR2 SQIVND (reference sequence). V was shortened by 8 bases and J by 5 bases, with 3 bases between the two germline ends. The CDR3 spans 10 residues. The CDR3 loop reads CASANEKLFF. CDR3 nucleotides: TGTGCCAGTGCCAATGAAAAACTGTTTTTT. Filled out from reference TRBV19 and TRBJ1-4, the complete variable domain reads DGGITQSPKYLFRKEGQNVTLSCEQNLNHDAMYWYRQDPGQGLRLIYYSQIVNDFQKGDIAEGYSVSREKKESFPLTVTSAQKNPTAFYLCASANEKLFFGSGTQLSVL.

The rearrangement joins TRBV12-1 to TRBJ2-5; TRBD2 is the table's D call, not checked against the DNA. TRBV12-1 has pseudogene status. The length of the CDR3 is 17 residues. The CDR3 DNA reads as TGTGCCAGCAGCTTTGGTCTAGCGGACACCCCTGGGGAGACCCAGTACTTC. It specifies CASSFGLADTPGETQYF.

This chain connects TRBV6-5 to TRBJ1-3, with D unresolved. This CDR3 region has 15 residues. Germline values: CDR1 MNHEY, CDR2 SVGAGI. V lost 6 bases to trimming and J lost 0 bases, with 12 bases between them. The CDR3 DNA sequence: TGTGCCAGCAGGACCGACGGAGTCTCTGGAAACACCATATATTTT. This codes for CASRTDGVSGNTIYF.

This chain joins TRBV19 and TRBJ2-3; 13 bases line up with TRBD2. CDR3 size: 17 residues. The V and J ends lost 6 bases and 5 bases, in that order; junction bases with no gene match: 11. CDR1 LNHDA and CDR2 SQIVND come from the germline V gene (reference sequence). This CDR3 is CASSRGLAGFAQDTQYF. The DNA of the CDR3 is TGTGCCAGTAGCCGGGGACTAGCGGGGTTTGCTCAAGATACGCAGTATTTT.

The chain recombines TRBV5-6 with TRBJ2-7, with TRBD1 identical over 9 bases. CDR3 length equals 17 residues. V shed 0 bases and J 6 bases; nucleotides not matched to a gene: 13. Germline V gives CDR1 SGHDT, CDR2 YYEEEE. CDR3 sequence (DNA): TGTGCCAGCAGCTTGGACGACCGGGACAGGGTTTTGGGCGAGCAGTACTTC. Protein sequence: CASSLDDRDRVLGEQYF.

The chain has TRBV2 and TRBJ1-5; tentative D call: TRBD1 (5 bases). Trimming removed 7 bases from V and 6 bases from J, with 10 bases in between. This CDR3 comprises 12 residues. The V gene's germline CDR1 is SNHLY and CDR2 FYNNEI. CDR3 sequence: CASTGNSQPQHF. The CDR3 DNA sequence: TGTGCCAGCACAGGGAACTCTCAGCCCCAGCATTTT.

The rearrangement links TRBV9 to TRBJ2-5; a weak D match, TRBD2 (6 bases). CDR3 length: 17 residues. V lost 4 bases and J lost 5, with 24 bases in between. Germline V gene lookup returns CDR1 SGDLS and CDR2 YYNGEE. CDR3 amino acids: CASSPRGGSVLLETQYF. In DNA form, the CDR3 reads TGTGCCAGCAGCCCGAGGGGAGGTTCGGTACTCCTTGAGACCCAGTACTTC.

This clone was detected a few times. CDR3 sequence: CASSAGNTGELFF. CDR3 bases: TGTGCCAGCAGTGCGGGGAACACCGGGGAGCTGTTTTTT. The J gene is TRBJ2-2, the V gene TRBV2, with D unresolved. This CDR3 region has 13 residues. Germline CDR1 reads SNHLY; CDR2 reads FYNNEI. Trimming stripped 4 bases from V and 1 base from J, with 4 bases between.

The rearrangement joins TRBV29-1 to TRBJ2-1; possibly TRBD1 for D (6 bases). This CDR3 comprises 14 residues. The V end was cut by 6 bases, the J end by 5 bases, with 17 bases between. Germline V lookup: CDR1 SQVTM, CDR2 ANQGSEA. In nucleotides, the CDR3 is TGCAGCGTCTTCGACAGGCCCAAAAACAATGAGCAGTTCTTC. Translated, it gives CSVFDRPKNNEQFF.

This clone has only a few counts. The rearrangement links TRBV11-2 to TRBJ2-5, with 7 positions matching TRBD1. CDR3 length: 16 amino acids. Germline trimming cut 4 bases from V and 3 bases from J; bases unmatched to any gene: 11. Germline V CDR1 and CDR2: SGHAT, FQNNGV. DNA for the CDR3: TGTGCCAGCAGCTCCTGGTTCGGGGACAGCAAAGAGACCCAGTACTTC. Amino acids: CASSSWFGDSKETQYF.

This rearrangement joins TRBV7-6 to TRBJ2-7; D gene uncertain. V lost 5 bases to trimming and J lost 0 bases, with 11 bases between them. Per the germline V gene, CDR1 is SGHVS and CDR2 is FNYEAQ. The CDR3 has 14 amino acids. The CDR3 region has the DNA TGTGCCAGCAGCCCGGAGACACACTCCTACGAGCAGTACTTC. Its translation: CASSPETHSYEQYF.

This clone was seen just once. The chain recombines TRBV29-1 with TRBJ2-7; D might be TRBD2 (5 bases). CDR1 is SQVTM and CDR2 is ANQGSEA in the germline V gene. Trimming left V 6 bases short and J 5 bases short, with 11 bases between. The CDR3 extends over 11 amino acids. The CDR3 spells CSVVGGNEQYF. The DNA for the CDR3 is TGCAGCGTGGTTGGAGGAAACGAGCAGTACTTC.

This chain links TRBV19 with TRBJ2-4; tentative D call: TRBD1 (7 bases). Looked up from germline, CDR1 is LNHDA and CDR2 is SQIVND (reference sequence). The CDR3 totals 14 residues. Trimming stripped 5 bases from V and 12 bases from J, with 20 bases between. This chain's CDR3 is CASSRGPKQGGQYF. CDR3 DNA sequence: TGTGCCAGTAGTCGAGGGCCCAAGCAGGGGGGTCAGTACTTC.

CDR3 residues: CASSPRRERDTQYF. The CDR3, as DNA: TGTGCCAGCAGCCCCAGACGCGAAAGAGATACGCAGTATTTT. The chain carries TRBV11-2 and TRBJ2-3; no definite D call. The CDR3 is 14 amino acids. V lost 5 bases to trimming and J lost 5 bases, with 14 bases between them. Germline CDR1 SGHAT, CDR2 FQNNGV.